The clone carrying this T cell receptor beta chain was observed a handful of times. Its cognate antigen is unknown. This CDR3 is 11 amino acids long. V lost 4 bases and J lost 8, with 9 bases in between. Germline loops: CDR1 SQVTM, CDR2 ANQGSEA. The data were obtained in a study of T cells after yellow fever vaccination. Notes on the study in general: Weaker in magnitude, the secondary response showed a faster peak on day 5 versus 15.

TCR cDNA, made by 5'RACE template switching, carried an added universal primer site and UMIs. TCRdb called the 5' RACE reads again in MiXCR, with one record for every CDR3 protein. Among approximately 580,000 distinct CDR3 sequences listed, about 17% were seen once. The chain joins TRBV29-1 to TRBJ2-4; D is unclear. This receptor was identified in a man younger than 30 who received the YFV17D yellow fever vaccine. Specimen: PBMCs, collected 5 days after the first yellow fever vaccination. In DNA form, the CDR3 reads TGCAGCGTTGGGGCGATAGACATTCAGTACTTC. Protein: CSVGAIDIQYF.